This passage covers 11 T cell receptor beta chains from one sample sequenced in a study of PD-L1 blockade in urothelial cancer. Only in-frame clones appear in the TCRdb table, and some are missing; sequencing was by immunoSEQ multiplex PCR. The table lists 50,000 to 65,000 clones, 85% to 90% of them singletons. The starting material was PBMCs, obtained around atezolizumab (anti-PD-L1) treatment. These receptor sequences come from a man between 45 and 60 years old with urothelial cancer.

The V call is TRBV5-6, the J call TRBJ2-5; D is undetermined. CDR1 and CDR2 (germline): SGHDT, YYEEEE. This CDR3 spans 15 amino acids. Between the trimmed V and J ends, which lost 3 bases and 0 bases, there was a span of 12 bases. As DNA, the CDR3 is TGTGCCAGCAGCTCACGACTCGGCTACCAAGAGACCCAGTACTTC. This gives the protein CASSSRLGYQETQYF.

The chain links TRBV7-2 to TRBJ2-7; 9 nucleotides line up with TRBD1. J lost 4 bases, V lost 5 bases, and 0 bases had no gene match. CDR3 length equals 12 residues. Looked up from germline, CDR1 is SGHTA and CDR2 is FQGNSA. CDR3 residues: CASSDRGYEQYF. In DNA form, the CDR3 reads TGTGCCAGCAGCGACAGGGGGTACGAGCAGTACTTC.

CDR3 sequence reads: CASSPPPDRSPGEQYF. The CDR3 coding sequence is TGTGCCAGCAGCCCCCCCCCAGACAGGTCGCCGGGAGAGCAGTACTTC. The rearrangement uses TRBV5-4 and TRBJ2-7; a weak D match, TRBD1 (6 bases). CDR1 is SGHNT and CDR2 is YYREEE in the germline V gene (reference sequence). This CDR3 spans 16 amino acids. Trimming took off 4 bases at V and 7 bases at J, with 24 bases between the two ends.

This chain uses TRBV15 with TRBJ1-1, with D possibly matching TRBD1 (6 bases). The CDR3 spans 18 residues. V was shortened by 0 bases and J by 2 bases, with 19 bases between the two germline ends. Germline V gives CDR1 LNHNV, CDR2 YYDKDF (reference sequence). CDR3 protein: CATSREIDGTPRNTEAFF. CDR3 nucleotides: TGTGCCACCAGCAGAGAGATTGACGGGACACCCCGAAACACTGAAGCTTTCTTT. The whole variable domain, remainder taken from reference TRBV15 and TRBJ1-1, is DAMVIQNPRYQVTQFGKPVTLSCSQTLNHNVMYWYQQKSSQAPKLLFHYYDKDFNNEADTPDNFQSRRPNTSFCFLDIRSPGLGDTAMYLCATSREIDGTPRNTEAFFGQGTRLTVV.

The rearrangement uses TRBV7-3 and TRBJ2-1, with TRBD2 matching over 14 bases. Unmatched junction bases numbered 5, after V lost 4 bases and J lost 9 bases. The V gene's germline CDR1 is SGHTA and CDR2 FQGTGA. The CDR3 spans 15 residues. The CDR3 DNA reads TGTGCCAGCAGCTCGGGACTAGCGGGAGTAACTGAGCAGTTCTTC. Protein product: CASSSGLAGVTEQFF.

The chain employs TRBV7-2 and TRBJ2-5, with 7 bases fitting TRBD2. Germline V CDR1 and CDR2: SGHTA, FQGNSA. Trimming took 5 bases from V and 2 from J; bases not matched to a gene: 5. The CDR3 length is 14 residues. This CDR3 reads CASSLGLLQETQYF. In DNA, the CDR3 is TGTGCCAGCAGCCTGGGACTACTACAAGAGACCCAGTACTTC.

CDR3 nucleotides: TGCGCCAGCAGCTTGGCTGGGACTAGCGGGAGGGCCGCTTACAATGAGCAGTTCTTC. It is translated as CASSLAGTSGRAAYNEQFF. The chain links TRBV5-1 to TRBJ2-1; TRBD2 matches 16 bases. The CDR3 loop spans 19 amino acids. CDR1 is SGHRS, CDR2 YFSETQ, per germline. V lost 0 bases to trimming and J lost 4 bases; unmatched junction nucleotides: 7.

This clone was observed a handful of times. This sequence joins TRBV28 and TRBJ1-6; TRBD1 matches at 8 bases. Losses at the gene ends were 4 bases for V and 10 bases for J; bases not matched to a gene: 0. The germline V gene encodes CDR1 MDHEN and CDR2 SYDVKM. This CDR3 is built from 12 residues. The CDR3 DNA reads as TGTGCCAGCAGTTACAGGGGGTCACCCCTCCACTTT. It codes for CASSYRGSPLHF.

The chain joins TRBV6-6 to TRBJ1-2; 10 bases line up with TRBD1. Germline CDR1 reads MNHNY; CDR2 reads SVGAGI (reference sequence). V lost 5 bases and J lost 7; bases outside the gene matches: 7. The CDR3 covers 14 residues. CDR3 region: CASSNPGQGSGYTF. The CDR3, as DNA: TGTGCCAGCAGTAATCCGGGACAGGGGTCTGGCTACACCTTC.

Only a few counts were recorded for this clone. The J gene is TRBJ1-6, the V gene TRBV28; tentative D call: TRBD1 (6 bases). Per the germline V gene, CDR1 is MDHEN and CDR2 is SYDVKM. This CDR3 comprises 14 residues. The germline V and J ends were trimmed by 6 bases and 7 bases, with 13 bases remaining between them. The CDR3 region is CASRQTGLNSPLHF. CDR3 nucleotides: TGTGCCAGCAGGCAAACAGGGCTCAATTCACCCCTCCACTTT.

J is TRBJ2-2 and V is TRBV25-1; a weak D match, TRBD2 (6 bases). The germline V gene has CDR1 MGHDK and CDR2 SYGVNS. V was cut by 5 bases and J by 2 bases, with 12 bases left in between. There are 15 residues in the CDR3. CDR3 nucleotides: TGTGCCAGCAGTTCCCAGGCGGGAAACACCGGGGAGCTGTTTTTT. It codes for CASSSQAGNTGELFF.